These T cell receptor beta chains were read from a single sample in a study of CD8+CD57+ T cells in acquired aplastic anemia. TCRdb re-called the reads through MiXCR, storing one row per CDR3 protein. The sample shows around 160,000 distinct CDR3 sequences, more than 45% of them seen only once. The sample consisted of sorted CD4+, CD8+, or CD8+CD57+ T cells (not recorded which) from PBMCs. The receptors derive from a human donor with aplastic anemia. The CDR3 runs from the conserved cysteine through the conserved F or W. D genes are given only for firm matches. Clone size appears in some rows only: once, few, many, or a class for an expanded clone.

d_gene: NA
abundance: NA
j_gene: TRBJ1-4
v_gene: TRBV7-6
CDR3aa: CASSDPAEKLFF
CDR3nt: TGTGCCAGCAGCGACCCCGCGGAAAAACTGTTTTTT

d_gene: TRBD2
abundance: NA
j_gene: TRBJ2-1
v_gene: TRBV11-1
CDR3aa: CASSRARLANNEQFF
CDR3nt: TGTGCCAGCAGCCGAGCCCGACTAGCGAACAATGAGCAGTTCTTC

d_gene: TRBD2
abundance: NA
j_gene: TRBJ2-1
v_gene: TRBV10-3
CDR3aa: CAISDTTSGSLNEQFF
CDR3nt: TGTGCCATCAGTGACACCACTAGCGGGAGTTTAAATGAGCAGTTCTTC

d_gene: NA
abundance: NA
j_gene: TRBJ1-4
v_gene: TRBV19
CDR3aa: CASSTGVTGEKLFF
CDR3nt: TGTGCCAGTAGTACCGGGGTTACGGGTGAAAAACTGTTTTTT

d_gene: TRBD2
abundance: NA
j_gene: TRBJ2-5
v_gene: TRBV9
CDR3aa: CASSVLGLAEETQYF
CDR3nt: TGTGCCAGCAGCGTCCTAGGACTAGCGGAAGAGACCCAGTACTTC

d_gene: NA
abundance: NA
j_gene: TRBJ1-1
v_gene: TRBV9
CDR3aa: CASSPRHVNTEAFF
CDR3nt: TGTGCCAGCAGCCCTCGACACGTGAACACTGAAGCTTTCTTT

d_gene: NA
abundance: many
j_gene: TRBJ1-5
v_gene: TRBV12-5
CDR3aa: CASGWGISNQPQHF
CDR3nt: TGTGCTAGTGGTTGGGGAATTAGCAATCAGCCCCAGCATTTT

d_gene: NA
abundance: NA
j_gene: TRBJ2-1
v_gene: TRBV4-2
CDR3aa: CASSPPRPSRNELFF
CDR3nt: TGTGCCAGCTCACCACCTCGGCCATCCAGGAATGAGCTGTTCTTC

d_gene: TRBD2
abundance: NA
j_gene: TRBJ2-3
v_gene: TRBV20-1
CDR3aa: CSAKLRGSTDTQYF
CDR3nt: TGCAGTGCTAAGCTGCGGGGGAGCACAGATACGCAGTATTTT

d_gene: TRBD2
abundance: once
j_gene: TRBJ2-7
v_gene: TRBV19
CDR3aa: CASSRGLGTYEQYF
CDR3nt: TGTGCCAGTAGTAGGGGACTAGGAACTTACGAGCAGTACTTC

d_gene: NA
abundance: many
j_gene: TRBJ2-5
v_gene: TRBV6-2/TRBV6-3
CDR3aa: CASRDPQETQYF
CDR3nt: TGTGCCAGCAGGGATCCTCAAGAGACCCAGTACTTC

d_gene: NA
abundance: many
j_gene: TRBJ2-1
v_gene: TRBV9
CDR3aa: CASSPRLDYNEQFF
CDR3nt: TGTGCCAGCAGCCCCCGACTAGACTACAATGAGCAGTTCTTC

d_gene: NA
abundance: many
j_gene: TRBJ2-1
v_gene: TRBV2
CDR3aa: CASKVLAGNEQFF
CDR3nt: TGTGCCAGCAAGGTTCTAGCTGGGAATGAGCAGTTCTTC

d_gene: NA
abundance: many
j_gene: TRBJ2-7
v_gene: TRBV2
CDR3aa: CASSEAGWASSYEQYF
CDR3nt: TGTGCCAGCAGTGAAGCGGGGTGGGCGTCATCCTACGAGCAGTACTTC

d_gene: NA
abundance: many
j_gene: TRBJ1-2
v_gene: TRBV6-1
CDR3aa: CASSENRGRDGYTF
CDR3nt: TGTGCCAGCAGTGAAAATAGGGGAAGGGATGGCTACACCTTC

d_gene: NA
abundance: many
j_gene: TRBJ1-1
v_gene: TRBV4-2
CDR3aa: CASSQDLGLAFF
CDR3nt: TGTGCCAGCAGCCAAGATTTAGGGCTAGCTTTCTTT

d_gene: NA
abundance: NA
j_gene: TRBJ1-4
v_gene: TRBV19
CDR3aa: CASSLDKLFF
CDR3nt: TGTGCCAGTAGCCTGGATAAACTGTTTTTT

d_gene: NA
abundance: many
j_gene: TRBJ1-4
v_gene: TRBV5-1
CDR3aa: CASSSGLNEKLFF
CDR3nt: TGCGCCAGCAGCTCGGGTCTTAATGAAAAACTGTTTTTT

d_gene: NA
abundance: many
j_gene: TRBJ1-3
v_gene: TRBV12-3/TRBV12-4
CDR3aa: CASSPQGSGNTIYF
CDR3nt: TGTGCCAGCAGTCCACAGGGCTCTGGAAACACCATATATTTT

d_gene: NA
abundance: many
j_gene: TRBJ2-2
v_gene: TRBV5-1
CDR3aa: CASSLGLDTNTGELFF
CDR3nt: TGCGCCAGCAGCTTGGGGCTAGACACGAACACCGGGGAGCTGTTTTTT

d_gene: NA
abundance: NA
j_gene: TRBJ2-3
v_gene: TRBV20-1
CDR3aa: CSGGPADTQYF
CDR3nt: TGCAGCGGGGGGCCCGCAGATACGCAGTATTTT

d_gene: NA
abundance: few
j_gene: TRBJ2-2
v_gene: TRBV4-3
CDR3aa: CASSRSRGGNTGELFF
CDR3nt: TGCGCCAGCAGCCGCTCTAGGGGGGGCAACACCGGGGAGCTGTTTTTT

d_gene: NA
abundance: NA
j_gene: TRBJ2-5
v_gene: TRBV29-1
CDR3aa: CSVEGRYGETQYF
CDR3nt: TGCAGCGTTGAAGGGAGGTACGGGGAGACCCAGTACTTC

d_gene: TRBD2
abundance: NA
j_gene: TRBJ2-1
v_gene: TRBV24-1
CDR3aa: CATSDRRLAANEQFF
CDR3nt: TGTGCCACCAGTGACAGAAGACTAGCGGCCAATGAGCAGTTCTTC

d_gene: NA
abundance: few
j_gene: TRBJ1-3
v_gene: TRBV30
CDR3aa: CAWSGGPGNTIYF
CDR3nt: TGTGCCTGGAGCGGCGGACCTGGAAACACCATATATTTT

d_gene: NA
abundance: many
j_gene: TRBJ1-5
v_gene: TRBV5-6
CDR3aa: CASSFSGDQPQHF
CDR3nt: TGTGCCAGCAGCTTTAGCGGAGATCAGCCCCAGCATTTT

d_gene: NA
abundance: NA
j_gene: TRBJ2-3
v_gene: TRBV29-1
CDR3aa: CSVRKGLGTDTQYF
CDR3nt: TGCAGCGTTCGGAAGGGTCTGGGCACAGATACGCAGTATTTT

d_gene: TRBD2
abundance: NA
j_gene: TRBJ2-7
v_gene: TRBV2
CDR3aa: CASSGRGRGEQYF
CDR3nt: TGTGCCAGCAGTGGGCGGGGGAGAGGCGAGCAGTACTTC

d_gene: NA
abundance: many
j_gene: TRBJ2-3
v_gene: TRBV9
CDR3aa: CASGFYTDTQYF
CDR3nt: TGTGCCAGCGGTTTCTACACAGATACGCAGTATTTT

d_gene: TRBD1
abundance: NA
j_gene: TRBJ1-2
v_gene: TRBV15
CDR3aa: CAASADPGGYGYTF
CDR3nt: TGTGCCGCCAGCGCCGATCCAGGGGGGTATGGCTACACCTTC

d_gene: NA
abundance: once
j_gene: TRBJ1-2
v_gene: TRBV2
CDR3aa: CASMMVSVGILF
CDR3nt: TGTGCCAGCATGATGGTTAGCGTAGGGATACTCTTC

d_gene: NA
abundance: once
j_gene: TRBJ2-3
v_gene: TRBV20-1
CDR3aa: CSATTDTQYF
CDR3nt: TGCAGTGCCACTACAGATACGCAGTATTTT

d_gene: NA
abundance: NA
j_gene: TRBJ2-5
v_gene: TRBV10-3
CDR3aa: CAISEADYQETQYF
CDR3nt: TGTGCCATCAGTGAGGCTGACTACCAAGAGACCCAGTACTTC

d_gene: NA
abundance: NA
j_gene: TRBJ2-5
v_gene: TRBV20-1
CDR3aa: CSASSTAKTQYF
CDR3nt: TGCAGTGCCAGTTCTACGGCCAAGACCCAGTACTTC

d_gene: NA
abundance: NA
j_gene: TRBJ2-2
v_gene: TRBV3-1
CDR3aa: CASSQVRMTTGELFF
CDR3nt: TGTGCCAGCAGCCAAGTACGGATGACCACCGGGGAGCTGTTTTTT